This TCR beta chain was obtained from a study of blood T cell repertoires in COVID-19. Study in general: The origin of the acute and convalescent COVID-19 samples was the United States, Italy and Spain.

In the source study's methods: Nucleated cell number was recorded as an estimate derived from reference gene primer amplification. The method was immunoSEQ multiplex PCR; TCRdb's version includes in-frame clones alone and lacks a portion of them. For V, J and clone size, that table is used; D and trimming come from the DNA. The sample comprises 190,000 or so clones, roughly 86% of which are singletons, and less than 3.5% rests with the top ten. The V gene's germline CDR1 is MGHRA and CDR2 YSYEKL. The CDR3 has 14 amino acids. Trimming pared 0 bases from V and 7 bases from J, leaving 12 bases between. The chain links TRBV4-1 to TRBJ1-1, with D possibly matching TRBD1 (5 bases). This receptor was taken from a man in his forties or fifties with active or convalescent COVID-19. The sequenced sample consisted of peripheral blood. The DNA for the CDR3 is TGCGCCAGCAGCCAAGAAGGGCAGGGAGGTGAAGCTTTCTTT. It specifies CASSQEGQGGEAFF.